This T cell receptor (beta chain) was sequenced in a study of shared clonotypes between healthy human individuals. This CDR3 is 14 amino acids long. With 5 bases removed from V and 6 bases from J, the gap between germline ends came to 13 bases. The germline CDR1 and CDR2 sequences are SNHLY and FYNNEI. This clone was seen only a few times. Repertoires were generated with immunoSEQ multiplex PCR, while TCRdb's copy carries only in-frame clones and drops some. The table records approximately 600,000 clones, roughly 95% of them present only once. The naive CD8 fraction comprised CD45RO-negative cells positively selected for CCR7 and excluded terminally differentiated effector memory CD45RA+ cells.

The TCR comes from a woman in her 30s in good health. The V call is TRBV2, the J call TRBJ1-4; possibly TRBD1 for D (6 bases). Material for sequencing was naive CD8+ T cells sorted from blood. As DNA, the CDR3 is TGTGCCAGCAGTACAGGGACGAGAGATGAAAAACTGTTTTTT. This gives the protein CASSTGTRDEKLFF.